The T cell receptor beta chain described here comes from a study of cytotoxic CD8 clonotypes in ibrutinib-treated CLL. In the study overall: In all, more than ten patients were relapsed/refractory, approximately 16 were treatment-naive and 17 to 18 were IGHV unmutated.

Here immunoSEQ multiplex PCR was the method, and the copy in TCRdb shows in-frame clones only, minus some. The sample lists approximately 200,000 clones; around 72% were seen once. General study results and limits: Public clonotypes, an uncommon group, contracted or remained stable on treatment. Clonality at baseline surpassed age-matched healthy donors and tracked circulating CD8+ T-cell counts.

Germline V CDR1 and CDR2: SGHRS, YFSETQ. The J segment lost 5 bases and the V segment lost 0 bases, leaving 10 bases of the junction unmatched. The CDR3 totals 16 residues. As to this clone: Its antigen is undetermined.

The clonotype was recovered from a human donor with chronic lymphocytic leukemia. The sample here was PBMCs, taken after 24 months of ibrutinib treatment. The chain couples TRBV5-1 to TRBJ2-7, with 8 bases lining up with TRBD1. The CDR3: CASSLALGTGGHEQYF. CDR3 DNA: TGCGCCAGCAGCTTGGCCCTCGGGACAGGCGGCCACGAGCAGTACTTC.